This TCR beta chain comes out of a study of OX40 agonist ivuxolimab in advanced cancers. Overall study context: Dose-escalation patients suffered from hepatocellular carcinoma, melanoma, renal cell or head and neck cancer.

Per germline, CDR1 ENHRY and CDR2 SYGVKD. Trimming took 0 bases from V and 4 from J, leaving 17 bases between them. The CDR3 runs to 17 residues. Generated by immunoSEQ multiplex PCR, the TCRdb table keeps only in-frame clones and is missing some. The sample contains 65,000 to 75,000 clones, about 84% of which appear only once. The material sequenced was CD4+ or CD8+ T cells sorted from blood, taken in a trial of the OX40 agonist ivuxolimab. The rearrangement joins TRBV10-3 to TRBJ2-3; D possibly uses TRBD1 or TRBD2 (5 bases each). This sequence was found in an adult with an advanced solid tumor such as melanoma, head and neck, liver or kidney cancer. CDR3 nucleotides: TGTGCCATCAGTGAGTCCCCGGGGCAGGGATTCGCAGATACGCAGTATTTT. It specifies CAISESPGQGFADTQYF.